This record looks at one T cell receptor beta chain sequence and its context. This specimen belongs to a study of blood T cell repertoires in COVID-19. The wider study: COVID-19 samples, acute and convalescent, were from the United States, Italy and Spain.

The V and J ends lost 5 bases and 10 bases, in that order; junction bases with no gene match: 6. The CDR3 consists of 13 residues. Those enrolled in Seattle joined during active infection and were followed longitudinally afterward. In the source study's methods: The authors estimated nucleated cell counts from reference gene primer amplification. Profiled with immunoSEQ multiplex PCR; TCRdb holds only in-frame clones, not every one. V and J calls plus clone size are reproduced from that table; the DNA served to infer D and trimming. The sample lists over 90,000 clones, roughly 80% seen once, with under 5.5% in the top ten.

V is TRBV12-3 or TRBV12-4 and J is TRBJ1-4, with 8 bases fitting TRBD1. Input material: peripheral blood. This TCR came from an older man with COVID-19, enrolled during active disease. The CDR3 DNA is TGTGCCAGCAGTACGGGACAGGCAGGAAAACTGTTTTTT. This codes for CASSTGQAGKLFF.